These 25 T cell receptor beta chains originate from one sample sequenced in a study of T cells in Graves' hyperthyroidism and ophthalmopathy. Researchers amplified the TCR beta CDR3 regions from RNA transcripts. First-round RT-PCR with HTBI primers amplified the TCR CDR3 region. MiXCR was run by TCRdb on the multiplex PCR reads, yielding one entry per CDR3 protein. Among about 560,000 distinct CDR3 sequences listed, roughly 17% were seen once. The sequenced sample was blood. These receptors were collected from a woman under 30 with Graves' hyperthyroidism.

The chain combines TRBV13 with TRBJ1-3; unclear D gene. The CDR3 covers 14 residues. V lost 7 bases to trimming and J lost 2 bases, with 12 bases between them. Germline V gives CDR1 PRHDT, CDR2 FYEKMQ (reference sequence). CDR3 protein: CASTFEGAGNTIYF. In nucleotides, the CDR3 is TGTGCCAGCACCTTCGAGGGAGCTGGAAACACCATATATTTT.

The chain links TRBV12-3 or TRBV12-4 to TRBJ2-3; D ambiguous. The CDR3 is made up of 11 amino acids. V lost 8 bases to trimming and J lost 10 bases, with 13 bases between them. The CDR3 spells CASGKRSAQYF. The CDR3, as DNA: TGTGCCAGCGGCAAACGCTCGGCGCAGTATTTT.

The CDR3 loop is CASSSPGLAGGPTDTQYF. The CDR3 region has the DNA TGTGCCAGCAGCTCCCCGGGACTAGCGGGAGGGCCAACAGATACGCAGTATTTT. The chain combines TRBV11-2 with TRBJ2-3; 16 nucleotides agree with TRBD2. This CDR3 has 18 residues. J lost 3 bases, V lost 4 bases, and 7 bases had no gene match. CDR1 is SGHAT, CDR2 FQNNGV, per germline.

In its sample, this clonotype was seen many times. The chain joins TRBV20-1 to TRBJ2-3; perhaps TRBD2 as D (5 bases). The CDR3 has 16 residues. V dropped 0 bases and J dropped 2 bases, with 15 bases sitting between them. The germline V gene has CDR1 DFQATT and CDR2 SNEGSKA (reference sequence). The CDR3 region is CSARDWSGMATDTQYF. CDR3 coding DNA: TGCAGTGCTAGAGACTGGTCGGGGATGGCCACAGATACGCAGTATTTT.

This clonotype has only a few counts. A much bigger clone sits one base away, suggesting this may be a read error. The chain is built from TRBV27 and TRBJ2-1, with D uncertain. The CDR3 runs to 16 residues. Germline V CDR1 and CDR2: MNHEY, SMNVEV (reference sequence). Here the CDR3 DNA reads TGTGCCAGCACCCACATTCGCATGGGCTCAACGAATGGGCAGTTCTTC. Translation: CASTHIRMGSTNGQFF.

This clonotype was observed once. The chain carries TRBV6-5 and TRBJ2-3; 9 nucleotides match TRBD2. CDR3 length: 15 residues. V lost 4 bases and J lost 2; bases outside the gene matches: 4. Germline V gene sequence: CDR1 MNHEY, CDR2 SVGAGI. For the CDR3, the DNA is TGTGCCAGCAGTTTAAGCGGGGGGATCACAGATACGCAGTATTTT. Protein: CASSLSGGITDTQYF.

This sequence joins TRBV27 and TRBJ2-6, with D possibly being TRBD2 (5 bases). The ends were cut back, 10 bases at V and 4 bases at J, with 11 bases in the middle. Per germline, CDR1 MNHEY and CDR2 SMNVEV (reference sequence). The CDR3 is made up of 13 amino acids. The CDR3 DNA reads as TGTGCCACCTCTCCGGGGGGGGCCAACGTCCTGACTTTC. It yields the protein CATSPGGANVLTF.

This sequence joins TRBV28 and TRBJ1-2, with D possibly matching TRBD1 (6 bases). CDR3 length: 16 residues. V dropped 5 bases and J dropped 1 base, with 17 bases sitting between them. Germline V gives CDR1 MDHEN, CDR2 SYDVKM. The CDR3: CASSRPGQRLNYGYTF. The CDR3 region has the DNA TGTGCCAGCAGTAGGCCTGGACAGCGACTTAACTATGGCTACACCTTC.

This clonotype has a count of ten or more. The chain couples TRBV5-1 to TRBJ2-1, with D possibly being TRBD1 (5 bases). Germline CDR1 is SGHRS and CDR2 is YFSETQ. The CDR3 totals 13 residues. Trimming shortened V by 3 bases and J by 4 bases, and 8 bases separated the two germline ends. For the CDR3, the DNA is TGCGCCAGCAGCTCTCGACAGTACAATGAGCAGTTCTTC. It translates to CASSSRQYNEQFF.

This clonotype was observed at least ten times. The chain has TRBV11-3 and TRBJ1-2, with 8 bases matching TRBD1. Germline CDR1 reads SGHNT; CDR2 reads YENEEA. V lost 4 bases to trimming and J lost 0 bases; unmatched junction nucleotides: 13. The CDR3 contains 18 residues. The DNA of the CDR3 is TGTGCCAGCAGCTCAATTGGGGGCGTGGGACAGGCTAACTATGGCTACACCTTC. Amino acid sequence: CASSSIGGVGQANYGYTF.

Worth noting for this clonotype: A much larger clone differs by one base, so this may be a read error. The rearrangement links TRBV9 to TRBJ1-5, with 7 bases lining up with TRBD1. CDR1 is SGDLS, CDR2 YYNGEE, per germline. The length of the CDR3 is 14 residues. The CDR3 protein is CVSSSEGGGQPQHF. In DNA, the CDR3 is TGTGTCAGCAGCTCCGAAGGAGGGGGCCAGCCCCAGCATTTT.

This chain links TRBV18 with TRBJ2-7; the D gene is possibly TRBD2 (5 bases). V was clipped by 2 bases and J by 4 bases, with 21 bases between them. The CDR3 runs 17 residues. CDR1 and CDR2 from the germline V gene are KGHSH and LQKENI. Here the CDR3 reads CASSPEGLPRLNYEQYF. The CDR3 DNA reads TGTGCCAGCTCACCAGAGGGATTACCTCGTCTAAATTACGAGCAGTACTTC.

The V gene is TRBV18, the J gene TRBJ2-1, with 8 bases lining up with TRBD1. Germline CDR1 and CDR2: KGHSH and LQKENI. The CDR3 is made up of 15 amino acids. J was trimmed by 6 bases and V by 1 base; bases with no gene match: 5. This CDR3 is CASSPLGQGGNEQFF. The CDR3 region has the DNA TGTGCCAGCTCACCACTAGGACAGGGCGGCAATGAGCAGTTCTTC. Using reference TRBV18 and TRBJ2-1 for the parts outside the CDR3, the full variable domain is NAGVMQNPRHLVRRRGQEARLRCSPMKGHSHVYWYRQLPEEGLKFMVYLQKENIIDESGMPKERFSAEFPKEGPSILRIQQVVRGDSAAYFCASSPLGQGGNEQFFGPGTRLTVL.

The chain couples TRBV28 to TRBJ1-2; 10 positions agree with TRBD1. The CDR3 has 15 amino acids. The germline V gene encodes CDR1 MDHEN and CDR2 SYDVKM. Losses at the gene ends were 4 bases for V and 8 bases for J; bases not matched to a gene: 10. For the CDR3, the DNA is TGTGCCAGCAGTTCCCCCGACAGGGGGCTTAAGGGCTACACCTTC. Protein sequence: CASSSPDRGLKGYTF.

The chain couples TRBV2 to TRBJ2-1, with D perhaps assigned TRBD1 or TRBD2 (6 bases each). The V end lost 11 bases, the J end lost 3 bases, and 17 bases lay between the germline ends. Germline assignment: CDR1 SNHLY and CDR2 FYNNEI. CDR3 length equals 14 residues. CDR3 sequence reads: CAGGGTLLYNEQFF. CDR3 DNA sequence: TGTGCCGGAGGCGGGACACTTCTCTACAATGAGCAGTTCTTC.

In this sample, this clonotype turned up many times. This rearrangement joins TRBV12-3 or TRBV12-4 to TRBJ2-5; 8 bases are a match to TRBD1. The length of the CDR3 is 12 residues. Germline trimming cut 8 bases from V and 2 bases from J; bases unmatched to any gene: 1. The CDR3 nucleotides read TGTGCCAGCGGACAGGGACAAGAGACCCAGTACTTC. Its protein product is CASGQGQETQYF.

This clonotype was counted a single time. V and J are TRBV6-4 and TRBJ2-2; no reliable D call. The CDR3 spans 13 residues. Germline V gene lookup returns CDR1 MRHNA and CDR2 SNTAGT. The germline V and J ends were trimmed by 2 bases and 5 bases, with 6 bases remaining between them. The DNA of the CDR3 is TGTGCCAGCAGTGACAAGACTACCGGGGAGCTGTTTTTT. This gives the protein CASSDKTTGELFF.

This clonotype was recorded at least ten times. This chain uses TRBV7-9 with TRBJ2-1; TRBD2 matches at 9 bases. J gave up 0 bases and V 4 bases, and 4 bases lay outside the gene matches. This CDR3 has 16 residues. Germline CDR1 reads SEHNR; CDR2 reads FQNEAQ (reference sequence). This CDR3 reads CASSSLAGVSYNEQFF. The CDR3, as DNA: TGTGCCAGCAGCTCGTTAGCGGGAGTCTCCTACAATGAGCAGTTCTTC.

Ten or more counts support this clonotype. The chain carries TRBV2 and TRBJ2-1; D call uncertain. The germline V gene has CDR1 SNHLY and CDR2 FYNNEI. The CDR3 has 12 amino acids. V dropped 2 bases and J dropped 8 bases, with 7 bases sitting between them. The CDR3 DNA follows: TGTGCCAGCAGTGAATCCAGCGATGAGCAGTTCTTC. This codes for CASSESSDEQFF.

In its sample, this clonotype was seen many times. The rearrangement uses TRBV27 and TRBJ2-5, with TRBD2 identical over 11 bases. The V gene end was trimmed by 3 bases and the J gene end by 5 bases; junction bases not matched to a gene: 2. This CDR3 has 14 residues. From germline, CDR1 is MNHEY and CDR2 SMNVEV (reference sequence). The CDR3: CASSLVAGGETQYF. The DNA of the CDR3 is TGTGCCAGCAGTTTGGTAGCGGGAGGGGAGACCCAGTACTTC.

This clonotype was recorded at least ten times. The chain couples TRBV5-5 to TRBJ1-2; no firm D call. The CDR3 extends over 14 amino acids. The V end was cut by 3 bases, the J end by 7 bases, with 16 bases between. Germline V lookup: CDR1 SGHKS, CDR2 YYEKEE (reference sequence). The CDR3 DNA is TGTGCCAGCAGCTCGTCCGACGGAGGTGGTGGCTACACCTTC. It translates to CASSSSDGGGGYTF.

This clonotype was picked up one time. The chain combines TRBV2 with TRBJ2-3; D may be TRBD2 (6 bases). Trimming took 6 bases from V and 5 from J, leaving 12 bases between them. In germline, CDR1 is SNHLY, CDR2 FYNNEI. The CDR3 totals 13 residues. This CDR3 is CASRWGTGDTQYF. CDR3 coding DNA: TGTGCCAGCAGGTGGGGGACTGGAGATACGCAGTATTTT.

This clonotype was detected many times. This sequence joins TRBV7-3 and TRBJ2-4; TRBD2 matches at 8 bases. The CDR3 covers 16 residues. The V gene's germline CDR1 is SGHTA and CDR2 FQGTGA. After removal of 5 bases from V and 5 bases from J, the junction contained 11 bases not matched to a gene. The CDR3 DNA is TGTGCCAGCAGCGCCTCACCCCCCGGGGGGGAAAACATTCAGTACTTC. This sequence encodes CASSASPPGGENIQYF.

The CDR3 loop reads CASRVSGGGFMNTEAFF. Written as DNA, the CDR3 is TGTGCCAGCCGGGTCTCGGGGGGGGGGTTCATGAACACTGAAGCTTTCTTT. The genes are TRBV6-1 and TRBJ1-1, with D possibly matching TRBD1 (5 bases). Germline CDR1 is MNHNS and CDR2 is SASEGT. V was shortened by 8 bases and J by 0 bases, with 22 bases between the two germline ends. The length of the CDR3 is 17 residues.

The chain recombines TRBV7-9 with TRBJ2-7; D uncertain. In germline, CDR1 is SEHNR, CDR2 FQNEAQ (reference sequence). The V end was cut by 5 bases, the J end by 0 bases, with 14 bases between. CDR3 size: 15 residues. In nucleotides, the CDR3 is TGTGCCAGCAGCACCACAAGGACGATCTCCTACGAGCAGTACTTC. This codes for CASSTTRTISYEQYF.